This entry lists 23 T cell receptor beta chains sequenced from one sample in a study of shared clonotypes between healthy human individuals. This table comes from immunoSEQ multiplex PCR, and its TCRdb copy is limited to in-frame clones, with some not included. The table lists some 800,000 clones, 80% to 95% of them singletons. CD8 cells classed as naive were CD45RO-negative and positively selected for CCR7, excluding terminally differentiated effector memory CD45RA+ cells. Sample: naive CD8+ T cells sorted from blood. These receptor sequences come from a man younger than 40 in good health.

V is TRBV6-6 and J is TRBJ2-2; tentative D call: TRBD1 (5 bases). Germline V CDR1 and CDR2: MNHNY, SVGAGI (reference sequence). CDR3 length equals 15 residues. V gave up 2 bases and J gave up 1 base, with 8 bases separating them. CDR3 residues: CASSYLTGNTGELFF. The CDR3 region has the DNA TGTGCCAGCAGTTACCTTACAGGGAACACCGGGGAGCTGTTTTTT.

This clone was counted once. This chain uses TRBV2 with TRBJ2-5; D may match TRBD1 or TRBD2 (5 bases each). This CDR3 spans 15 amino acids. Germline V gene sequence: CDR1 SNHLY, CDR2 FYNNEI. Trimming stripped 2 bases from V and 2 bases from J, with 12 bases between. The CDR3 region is CASSEPGWGQETQYF. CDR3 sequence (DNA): TGTGCCAGCAGTGAACCGGGGTGGGGGCAAGAGACCCAGTACTTC. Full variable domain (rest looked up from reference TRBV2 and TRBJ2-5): EPEVTQTPSHQVTQMGQEVILRCVPISNHLYFYWYRQILGQKVEFLVSFYNNEISEKSEIFDDQFSVERPDGSNFTLKIRSTKLEDSAMYFCASSEPGWGQETQYFGPGTRLLVL.

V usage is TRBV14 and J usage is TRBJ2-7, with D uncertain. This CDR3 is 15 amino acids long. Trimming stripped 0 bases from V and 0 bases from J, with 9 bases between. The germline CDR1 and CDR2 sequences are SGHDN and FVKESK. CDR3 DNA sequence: TGTGCCAGCAGCCAAGAGAGGTCCCTCTCCTACGAGCAGTACTTC. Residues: CASSQERSLSYEQYF.

CDR3 region: CASSLDVVDRGLDEKLFF. The CDR3 region has the DNA TGTGCCAGCAGCTTAGATGTGGTCGACAGGGGTCTTGATGAAAAACTGTTTTTT. The V call is TRBV11-2, the J call TRBJ1-4, with 8 bases fitting TRBD1. The V and J ends lost 0 bases and 6 bases, in that order; junction bases with no gene match: 12. From germline, CDR1 is SGHAT and CDR2 FQNNGV. The CDR3 is 18 amino acids.

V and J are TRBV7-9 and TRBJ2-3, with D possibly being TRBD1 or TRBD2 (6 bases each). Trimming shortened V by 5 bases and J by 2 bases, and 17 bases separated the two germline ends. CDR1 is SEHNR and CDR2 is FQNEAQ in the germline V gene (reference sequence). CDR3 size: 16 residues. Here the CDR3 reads CASSPGASVLTDTQYF. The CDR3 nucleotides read TGTGCCAGCAGCCCAGGGGCTAGCGTACTCACAGATACGCAGTATTTT.

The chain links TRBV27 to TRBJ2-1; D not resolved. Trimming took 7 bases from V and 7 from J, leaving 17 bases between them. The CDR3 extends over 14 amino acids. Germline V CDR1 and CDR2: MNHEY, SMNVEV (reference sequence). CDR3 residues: CASTIHASVNEQFF. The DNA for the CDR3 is TGTGCCAGCACCATCCACGCTTCAGTTAATGAGCAGTTCTTC.

The CDR3: CASSFYQGSYEQYF. The CDR3 bases are TGTGCCAGCAGCTTTTACCAGGGGTCCTACGAGCAGTACTTC. The V gene is TRBV5-5, the J gene TRBJ2-7; TRBD1 is a possible D gene (6 bases). The V and J ends lost 2 bases and 1 base respectively, with 10 bases between them. From germline, CDR1 is SGHKS and CDR2 YYEKEE (reference sequence). The CDR3 loop spans 14 amino acids. Combining the CDR3 with reference TRBV5-5 and TRBJ2-7 gives the whole variable domain DAGVTQSPTHLIKTRGQQVTLRCSPISGHKSVSWYQQVLGQGPQFIFQYYEKEERGRGNFPDRFSARQFPNYSSELNVNALLLGDSALYLCASSFYQGSYEQYFGPGTRLTVT.

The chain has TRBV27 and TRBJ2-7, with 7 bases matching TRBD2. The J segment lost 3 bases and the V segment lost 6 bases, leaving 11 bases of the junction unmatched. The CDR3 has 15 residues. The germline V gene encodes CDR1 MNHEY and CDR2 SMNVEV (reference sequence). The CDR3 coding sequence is TGTGCCAGCAGCGGCAGACTAGCTGGAAACTACGAGCAGTACTTC. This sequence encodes CASSGRLAGNYEQYF.

CDR3 region: CASSFLGGPAKNIQYF. The CDR3, as DNA: TGTGCCAGCAGCTTCCTGGGAGGTCCCGCCAAAAACATTCAGTACTTC. This chain joins TRBV7-9 and TRBJ2-4; the D gene is possibly TRBD2 (6 bases). This CDR3 is built from 16 residues. The V end lost 3 bases, the J end lost 1 base, and 13 bases lay between the germline ends. Germline V gene lookup returns CDR1 SEHNR and CDR2 FQNEAQ (reference sequence).

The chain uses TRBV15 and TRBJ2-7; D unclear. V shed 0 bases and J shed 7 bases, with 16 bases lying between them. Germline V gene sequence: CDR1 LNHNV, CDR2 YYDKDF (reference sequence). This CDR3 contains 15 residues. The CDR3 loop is CATSRDMSGLTEQYF. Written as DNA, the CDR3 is TGTGCCACCAGCAGAGATATGTCAGGTTTAACGGAGCAGTACTTC.

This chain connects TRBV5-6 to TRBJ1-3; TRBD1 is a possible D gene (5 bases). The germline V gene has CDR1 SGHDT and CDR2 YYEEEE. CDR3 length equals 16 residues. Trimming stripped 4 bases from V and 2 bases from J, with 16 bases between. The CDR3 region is CASSTQGDYAGNTIYF. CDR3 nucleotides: TGTGCCAGCAGCACTCAGGGAGACTATGCTGGAAACACCATATATTTT.

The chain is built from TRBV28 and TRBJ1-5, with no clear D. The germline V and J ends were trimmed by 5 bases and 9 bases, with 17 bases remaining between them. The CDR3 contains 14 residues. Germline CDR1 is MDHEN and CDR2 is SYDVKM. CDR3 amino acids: CASSPGYSSSPQHF. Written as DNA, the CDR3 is TGTGCCAGCAGTCCTGGCTACAGTTCGTCGCCCCAGCATTTT.

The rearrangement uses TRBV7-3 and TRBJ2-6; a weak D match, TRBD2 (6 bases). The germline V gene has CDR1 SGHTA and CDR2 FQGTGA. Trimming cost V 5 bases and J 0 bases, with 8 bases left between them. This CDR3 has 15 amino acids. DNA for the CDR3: TGTGCCAGCAGCCGGGAGAGCTCTGGGGCCAACGTCCTGACTTTC. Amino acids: CASSRESSGANVLTF.

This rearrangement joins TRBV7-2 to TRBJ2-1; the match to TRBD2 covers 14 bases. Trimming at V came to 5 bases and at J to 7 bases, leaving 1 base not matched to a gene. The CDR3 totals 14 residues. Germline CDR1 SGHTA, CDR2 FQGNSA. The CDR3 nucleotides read TGTGCCAGCAGCCGGACTAGCGGGAGGAATGAGCAGTTCTTC. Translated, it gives CASSRTSGRNEQFF.

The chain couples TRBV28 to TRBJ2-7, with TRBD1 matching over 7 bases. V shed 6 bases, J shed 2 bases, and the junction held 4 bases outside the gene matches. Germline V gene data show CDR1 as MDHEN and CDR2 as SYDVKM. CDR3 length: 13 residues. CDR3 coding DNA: TGTGCCAGCAGAAAGACAGGGACCTACGAGCAGTACTTC. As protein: CASRKTGTYEQYF.

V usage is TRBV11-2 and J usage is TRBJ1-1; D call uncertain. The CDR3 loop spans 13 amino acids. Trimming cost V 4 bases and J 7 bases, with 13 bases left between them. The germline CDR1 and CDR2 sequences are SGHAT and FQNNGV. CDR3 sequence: CASSSGLTIEAFF. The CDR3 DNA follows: TGTGCCAGCAGCTCTGGGCTGACCATTGAAGCTTTCTTT.

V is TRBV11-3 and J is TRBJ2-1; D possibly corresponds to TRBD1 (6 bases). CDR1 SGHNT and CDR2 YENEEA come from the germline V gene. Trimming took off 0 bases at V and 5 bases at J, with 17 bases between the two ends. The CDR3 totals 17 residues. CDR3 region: CASSLDGGARRHNEQFF. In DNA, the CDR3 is TGTGCCAGCAGCTTAGATGGGGGCGCCAGACGCCACAATGAGCAGTTCTTC.

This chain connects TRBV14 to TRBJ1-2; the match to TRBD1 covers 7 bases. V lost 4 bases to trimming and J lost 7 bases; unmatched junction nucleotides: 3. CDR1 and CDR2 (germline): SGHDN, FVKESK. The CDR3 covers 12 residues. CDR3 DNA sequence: TGTGCCAGCAGCCTGACAGGGACTGGCTACACCTTC. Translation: CASSLTGTGYTF.

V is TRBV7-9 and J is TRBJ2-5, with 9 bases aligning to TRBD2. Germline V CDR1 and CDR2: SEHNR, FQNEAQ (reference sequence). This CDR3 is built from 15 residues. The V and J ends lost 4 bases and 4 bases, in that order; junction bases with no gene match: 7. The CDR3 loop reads CASSSPREGRETQYF. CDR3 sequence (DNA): TGTGCCAGCAGCTCCCCGCGGGAGGGCCGAGAGACCCAGTACTTC.

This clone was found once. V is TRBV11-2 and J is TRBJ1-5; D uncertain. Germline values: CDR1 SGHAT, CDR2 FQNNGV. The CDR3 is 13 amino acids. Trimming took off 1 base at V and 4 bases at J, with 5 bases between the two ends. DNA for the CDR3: TGTGCCAGCAGCTTAGTACTTAATCAGCCCCAGCATTTT. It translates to CASSLVLNQPQHF.

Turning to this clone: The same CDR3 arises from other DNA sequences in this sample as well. CDR3 bases: TGTGCCAGCAGCTCGAGCTCCTACGAGCAGTACTTC. Its translation is CASSSSSYEQYF. This sequence joins TRBV5-6 and TRBJ2-7, with D unclear. CDR3 length: 12 residues. Germline CDR1 reads SGHDT; CDR2 reads YYEEEE. Trimming took 3 bases from V and 0 from J, leaving 4 bases between them.

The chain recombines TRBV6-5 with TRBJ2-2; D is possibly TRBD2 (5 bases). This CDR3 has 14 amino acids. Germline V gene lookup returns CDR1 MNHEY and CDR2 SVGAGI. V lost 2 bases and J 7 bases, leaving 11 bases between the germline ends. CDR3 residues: CASSYNGNGGELFF. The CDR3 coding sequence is TGTGCCAGCAGTTACAACGGGAACGGCGGGGAGCTGTTTTTT.

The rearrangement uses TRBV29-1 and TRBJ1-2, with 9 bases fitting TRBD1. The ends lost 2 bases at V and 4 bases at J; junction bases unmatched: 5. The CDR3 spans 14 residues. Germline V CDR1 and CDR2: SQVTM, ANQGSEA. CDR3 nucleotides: TGCAGCGTTGAAACCGGGACAGGGAGCTATGGCTACACCTTC. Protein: CSVETGTGSYGYTF.